This T cell receptor beta chain was captured in a study of blood T cell repertoires in COVID-19. As for the study in general: Both acute and convalescent COVID-19 samples were obtained from the United States, Italy and Spain. T cells, B-cell-depleted T cells, or PBMCs provided the cDNA or gDNA that served as material.

Germline V gene sequence: CDR1 LNHNV, CDR2 YYDKDF (reference sequence). The CDR3 runs to 14 residues. J was trimmed by 5 bases and V by 0 bases; bases with no gene match: 3. Only in-frame clones appear in the TCRdb table, and some are missing; sequencing was by immunoSEQ multiplex PCR. The sample shows a few hundred thousand clones, 80% to 85% of them seen only once. Sequencing was performed on peripheral blood. The chain combines TRBV15 with TRBJ1-2, with 7 bases fitting TRBD1. This receptor was identified in a woman of 80 years or more with COVID-19, enrolled during active disease. CDR3 in amino acids: CATSREEGAYGYTF. DNA for the CDR3: TGTGCCACCAGCAGAGAGGAGGGGGCTTATGGCTACACCTTC.